The following is a TCR beta chain sequence with its context. This CDR3 region has 16 residues. Trimming at V came to 10 bases and at J to 3 bases, leaving 12 bases not matched to a gene. Germline V gives CDR1 MDHEN, CDR2 SYDVKM. Unexposed donor CD4+ T cells date from 2011-2018, before the COVID-19 pandemic. The sample comes from a study of CD4 T cells in relation to SARS-CoV-2 and coronaviruses. Overall study: The HLA restriction of the shared crossreactive spike epitopes was mapped.

Uncultured naive and memory CD4+ T cells supplied DNA for deep TCR-beta sequencing. The table came from immunoSEQ multiplex PCR; TCRdb's copy has only in-frame clones and leaves some out. The sample carries about 64,000 clones, 94% recorded once. The chain uses TRBV28 and TRBJ2-2, with 9 bases that match TRBD1. This receptor was obtained from a human donor in good health. Sequences were obtained from naive CD4+ T cells from PBMCs. The subset was: naive CD4+ T cells isolated by negative enrichment. CDR3 protein: CATKKGQGGYTGELFF. CDR3 nucleotide sequence: TGTGCCACGAAAAAGGGACAGGGAGGGTACACCGGGGAGCTGTTTTTT.